This is a list of T cell receptor beta chains from one sample in a study of OX40 agonist ivuxolimab in advanced cancers. Assay used: immunoSEQ multiplex PCR; TCRdb lists only in-frame clones, some missing. The repertoire includes some 85,000 clones, about 89% of them detected once, and around 1.5% sits in the top ten. Source: CD4+ or CD8+ T cells sorted from blood, taken in a trial of the OX40 agonist ivuxolimab. These receptor sequences come from an adult with an advanced solid tumor such as melanoma, head and neck, liver or kidney cancer. The CDR3 runs from the conserved cysteine through the conserved F or W. A D gene is named only where the DNA matches it firmly. Some rows mark clone size as missing; the rest say once, few, many or name a class of expanded clone.

NA,NA,TRBJ2-7,TRBV4-1,CASSRDGDYEQYF,TGCGCCAGCAGCCGGGACGGAGACTACGAGCAGTACTTC
NA,NA,TRBJ1-2,TRBV4-3,CASSQGLGNYGYTF,TGCGCCAGCAGCCAAGGTCTCGGAAACTATGGCTACACCTTC
NA,NA,TRBJ2-7,TRBV5-8,CASSLGRRVYEQYF,TGTGCCAGCAGCTTAGGCCGTCGCGTTTACGAGCAGTACTTC
NA,once,TRBJ2-7,TRBV27,CASSFGGRLNEQYF,TGTGCCAGCAGTTTTGGGGGGCGACTGAACGAGCAGTACTTC
NA,NA,TRBJ2-4,TRBV11-2,CASSPVLKAGTAKNIQYF,TGTGCCAGCAGCCCCGTTCTTAAGGCGGGAACGGCCAAAAACATTCAGTACTTC
NA,NA,TRBJ2-3,TRBV7-8,CASSPRWATDTQYF,TGTGCCAGCAGCCCGAGGTGGGCAACAGATACGCAGTATTTT
NA,NA,TRBJ2-7,TRBV7-9,CASSFPAHSYEQYF,TGTGCCAGCAGCTTCCCGGCGCACTCCTACGAGCAGTACTTC
NA,NA,TRBJ1-3,TRBV11-2,CASSLTDSSGNTIYF,TGTGCCAGCAGCTTAACAGATAGCTCTGGAAACACCATATATTTT
NA,NA,TRBJ2-2,TRBV6-1,CASNQMPNTGELFF,TGTGCCAGCAACCAGATGCCTAACACCGGGGAGCTGTTTTTT
NA,NA,TRBJ1-2,TRBV7-2,CASSLTGSRGYTF,TGTGCCAGCAGCTTAACAGGGAGTAGAGGCTACACCTTC
NA,NA,TRBJ1-2,TRBV23-1,CASSQSVRQTLGAYTF,TGCGCCAGCAGTCAATCGGTCCGACAGACCCTCGGAGCCTACACCTTC
TRBD2,NA,TRBJ2-7,TRBV7-8,CASTEGRWAGDIEQYF,TGTGCCAGCACAGAGGGACGATGGGCGGGAGATATCGAGCAGTACTTC
TRBD1,NA,TRBJ1-3,TRBV7-2,CASSFQGARGNTIYF,TGTGCCAGCAGCTTTCAGGGGGCGCGGGGAAACACCATATATTTT
NA,NA,TRBJ1-2,TRBV28,CASRLGYGYTF,TGTGCCAGCAGACTTGGTTATGGCTACACCTTC
NA,NA,TRBJ1-1,TRBV25-1,CASSSLQNTEAFF,TGTGCCAGCAGTTCCCTCCAGAACACTGAAGCTTTCTTT
NA,few,TRBJ2-7,TRBV5-8,CASSSRDKVTYEQYF,TGTGCCAGCAGCTCTCGGGACAAGGTGACCTACGAGCAGTACTTC
NA,NA,TRBJ2-7,TRBV28,CASSPTTGHYEQYF,TGTGCCAGCAGTCCAACTACAGGTCACTACGAGCAGTACTTC
NA,NA,TRBJ1-2,TRBV28,CASSSLGGNYGYTF,TGTGCCAGCAGTTCCCTTGGGGGCAACTATGGCTACACCTTC
NA,NA,TRBJ2-5,TRBV30,CAWSVLGETQYF,TGTGCCTGGAGTGTACTAGGCGAGACCCAGTACTTC
TRBD1,NA,TRBJ1-2,TRBV28,CASNLQGRDYGYTF,TGTGCCAGCAACTTACAGGGGAGAGACTATGGCTACACCTTC
NA,once,TRBJ1-2,TRBV4-1,CASTRWAQPIYGYTF,TGCGCCAGCACCAGGTGGGCTCAACCCATTTATGGCTACACCTTC
NA,once,TRBJ2-7,TRBV18,CASSNGAQDEQYF,TGTGCCAGCTCAAATGGGGCCCAGGACGAGCAGTACTTC
TRBD1,few,TRBJ2-3,TRBV18,CASSPTGGGSDTQYF,TGTGCCAGCTCCCCAACAGGGGGCGGGTCAGATACGCAGTATTTT
NA,NA,TRBJ2-1,TRBV11-2,CASSRPLASRDEQFF,TGTGCCAGCAGCCGCCCGCTAGCGTCACGGGATGAGCAGTTCTTC
TRBD1,NA,TRBJ2-7,TRBV9,CASRRLGTARTYEQYF,TGTGCCAGCAGAAGACTCGGGACAGCGCGGACCTACGAGCAGTACTTC
NA,NA,TRBJ2-1,TRBV19,CASKFLLPLPSLNEQFF,TGTGCCAGTAAATTCCTTCTTCCTCTCCCCTCTCTCAATGAGCAGTTCTTC
NA,NA,TRBJ2-1,TRBV7-2,CASSPGYDNEQFF,TGTGCCAGCAGCCCGGGCTACGACAATGAGCAGTTCTTC
TRBD1,NA,TRBJ2-5,TRBV18,CASSPPAGQGPRETQYF,TGTGCCAGCTCACCACCGGCGGGACAGGGCCCGCGAGAGACCCAGTACTTC
NA,NA,TRBJ2-7,TRBV9,CASSVGGARGTYEQYF,TGTGCCAGCAGCGTAGGTGGAGCGCGTGGGACCTACGAGCAGTACTTC
NA,NA,TRBJ1-1,TRBV11-3,CASSWDRLNTEAFF,TGTGCCAGCAGCTGGGATCGGCTGAACACTGAAGCTTTCTTT
TRBD2,few,TRBJ2-3,TRBV4-1,CASSQGPLLAGFGTDTQYF,TGCGCCAGCAGCCAAGGGCCCCTCCTAGCGGGATTCGGGACAGATACGCAGTATTTT
TRBD2,once,TRBJ2-7,TRBV6-5,CASSSLLAGVYEQYF,TGTGCCAGCAGTAGCCTACTAGCGGGAGTCTACGAGCAGTACTTC
NA,NA,TRBJ2-7,TRBV28,CASSFVGEGLRASSYEQYF,TGTGCCAGCAGTTTCGTCGGGGAAGGACTAAGGGCCAGCTCCTACGAGCAGTACTTC
TRBD2,NA,TRBJ2-7,TRBV6-5,CASSSGLAVYEQYF,TGTGCCAGCAGCTCCGGGCTAGCGGTCTACGAGCAGTACTTC
TRBD1,NA,TRBJ1-1,TRBV18,CASSGQGAREAFF,TGTGCCAGCTCAGGACAGGGGGCGCGTGAAGCTTTCTTT
TRBD1,NA,TRBJ2-7,TRBV19,CASTSMGQGGEQYF,TGTGCCAGTACTTCGATGGGACAGGGCGGCGAGCAGTACTTC
NA,NA,TRBJ2-3,TRBV10-3,CAISEGHYTDTQYF,TGTGCCATCAGTGAGGGGCATTACACAGATACGCAGTATTTT
NA,NA,TRBJ2-5,TRBV6-5,CASKRGKTQYF,TGTGCCAGCAAGAGGGGGAAGACCCAGTACTTC
NA,NA,TRBJ1-1,TRBV7-7,CAIGRRARPDTEAFF,TGTGCTATCGGACGGAGGGCAAGGCCGGACACTGAAGCTTTCTTT
TRBD1,NA,TRBJ2-1,TRBV7-9,CASRPAPGQGFHEQFF,TGTGCCAGCAGGCCAGCTCCGGGACAGGGCTTCCATGAGCAGTTCTTC
TRBD1,NA,TRBJ1-5,TRBV28,CASSLGDRKDQPQHF,TGTGCCAGCAGTTTAGGGGACAGAAAAGATCAGCCCCAGCATTTT
NA,once,TRBJ1-4,TRBV19,CASSSQQDRKLFF,TGTGCCAGTAGTTCCCAGCAAGATCGGAAACTGTTTTTT
NA,NA,TRBJ1-5,TRBV28,CASRAGAGMWNQPQHF,TGTGCCAGCAGGGCGGGAGCAGGGATGTGGAATCAGCCCCAGCATTTT
TRBD2,NA,TRBJ2-7,TRBV29-1,CSVETSGRYEQYF,TGCAGCGTTGAGACTAGCGGCAGATACGAGCAGTACTTC
NA,NA,TRBJ2-2,TRBV9,CASSGGAANTGELFF,TGTGCCAGCAGCGGGGGAGCGGCGAACACCGGGGAGCTGTTTTTT
NA,NA,TRBJ2-2,TRBV10-3,CAIPKTTQGNTGELFF,TGTGCCATCCCTAAAACAACTCAGGGGAACACCGGGGAGCTGTTTTTT
TRBD1,NA,TRBJ2-1,TRBV15,CATSRPTGYSYNEQFF,TGTGCCACCAGCAGACCGACAGGGTACTCCTACAATGAGCAGTTCTTC
TRBD2,NA,TRBJ2-1,TRBV7-2,CASSTRLAGSYNEQFF,TGTGCCAGCAGCACCCGACTAGCGGGCTCCTACAATGAGCAGTTCTTC
NA,once,TRBJ1-1,TRBV6-5,CASYRHGLNTEAFF,TGTGCCAGCTACCGACACGGCCTGAACACTGAAGCTTTCTTT
NA,NA,TRBJ2-1,TRBV14,CASSQDLAGVGYNEQFF,TGTGCCAGCAGCCAAGATTTGGCAGGGGTTGGGTACAATGAGCAGTTCTTC
TRBD2,NA,TRBJ2-1,TRBV5-4,CASSPGTSVPNEQFF,TGTGCCAGCAGCCCCGGGACTAGCGTCCCAAATGAGCAGTTCTTC
NA,NA,TRBJ1-1,TRBV11-1,CASSLVGNTEAFF,TGTGCCAGCAGCTTAGTAGGGAACACTGAAGCTTTCTTT
NA,NA,TRBJ1-5,TRBV6-6,CASSLGGNGNQPQHF,TGTGCCAGCAGCCTTGGAGGTAACGGCAATCAGCCCCAGCATTTT
TRBD1,NA,TRBJ1-1,TRBV5-6,CASTLTGGGEAFF,TGTGCCAGCACTCTGACAGGGGGCGGTGAAGCTTTCTTT
NA,NA,TRBJ2-2,TRBV6-1,CASNEGWNTGELFF,TGTGCCAGCAACGAAGGGTGGAACACCGGGGAGCTGTTTTTT